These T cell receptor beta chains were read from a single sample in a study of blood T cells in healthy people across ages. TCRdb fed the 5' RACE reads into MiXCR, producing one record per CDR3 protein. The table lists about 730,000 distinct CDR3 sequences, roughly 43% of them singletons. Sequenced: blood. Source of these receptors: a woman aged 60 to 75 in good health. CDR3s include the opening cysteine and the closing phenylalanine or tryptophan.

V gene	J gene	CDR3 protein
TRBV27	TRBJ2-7	CASSPDRHYEQYF
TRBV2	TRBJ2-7	CASLPGRVSYEQYF
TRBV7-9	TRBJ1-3	CASSYRDRENTIYF
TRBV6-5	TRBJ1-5	CASRDWGNQPQHF
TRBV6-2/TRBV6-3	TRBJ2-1	CACARTSGGTAYNEQFF
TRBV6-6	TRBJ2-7	CASSYSDFAYEQYF
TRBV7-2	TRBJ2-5	CASSSPVQETQYF
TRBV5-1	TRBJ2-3	CASRTGTTADTQYF
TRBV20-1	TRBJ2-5	CSARGVAGGASWQETQYF
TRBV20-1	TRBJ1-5	CSVRTGAQPQHF
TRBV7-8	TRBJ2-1	CASSSRGGGAVETQFF
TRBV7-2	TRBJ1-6	CASSLGGAGSPLHF
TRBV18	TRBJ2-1	CASSPPEGDNEQFF
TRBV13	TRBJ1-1	CASSLSPWDRANTEAFF